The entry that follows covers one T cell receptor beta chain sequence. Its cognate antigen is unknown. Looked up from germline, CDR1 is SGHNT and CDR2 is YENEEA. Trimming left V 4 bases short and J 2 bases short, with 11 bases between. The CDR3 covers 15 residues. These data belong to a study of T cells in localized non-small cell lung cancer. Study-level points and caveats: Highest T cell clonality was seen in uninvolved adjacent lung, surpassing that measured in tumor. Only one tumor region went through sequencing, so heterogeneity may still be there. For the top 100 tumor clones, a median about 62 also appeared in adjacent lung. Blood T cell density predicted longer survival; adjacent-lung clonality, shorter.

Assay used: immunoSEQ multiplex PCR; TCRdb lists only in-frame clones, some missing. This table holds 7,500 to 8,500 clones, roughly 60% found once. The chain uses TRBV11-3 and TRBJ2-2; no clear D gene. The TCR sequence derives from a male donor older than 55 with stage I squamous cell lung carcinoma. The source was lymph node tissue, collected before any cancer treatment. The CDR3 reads CASSSRKSNTGELFF. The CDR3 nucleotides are TGTGCCAGCAGCTCCCGTAAATCAAACACCGGGGAGCTGTTTTTT.